This TCR beta chain was found in a study of OX40 agonist ivuxolimab in advanced cancers. Across the whole study: Participants, about 83% male, averaged roughly 59 years of age, ranging from 23 to 79.

Measured with immunoSEQ multiplex PCR; TCRdb has only the in-frame clones, and not every one. The sample holds more than 50,000 clones, 86% seen once. Trimming pared 2 bases from V and 5 bases from J, leaving 12 bases between. The CDR3 consists of 15 residues. The V gene's germline CDR1 is LNHDA and CDR2 SQIVND (reference sequence). The sequence was obtained from an adult with an advanced solid tumor such as melanoma, head and neck, liver or kidney cancer. The source was CD4+ or CD8+ T cells sorted from blood, collected in a trial of the OX40 agonist ivuxolimab. The genes are TRBV19 and TRBJ2-2, with D possibly being TRBD1 (5 bases). Here the CDR3 DNA reads TGTGCCAGTAGTATAAGCAGGGTAGTGACCGGGGAGCTGTTTTTT. Translating gives CASSISRVVTGELFF.